This TCR beta chain was profiled in a study of T cells in localized non-small cell lung cancer (dated by TCRdb to between 2020 and 2021). With respect to the entire study: Comparing tumors with uninvolved tumor-adjacent lungs, the study looked at the T cell repertoires of approximately 250 patients with early-stage NSCLC. The cohort comprised 200 to 300 treatment-naïve NSCLC patients with resected, localized lung tumors. The mean age of the NSCLC patients was under 70 years, with 120 to 150 men and 107 women. What the study reported, not specific to this receptor: Of the top 100 tumor clones, a median of approximately 60 were detected in paired uninvolved adjacent lung; about 26 were also among that lung's top 100. Longer overall survival was associated with higher T cell density in blood, whereas shorter survival was associated with higher clonality in adjacent lung. Uninvolved tumor-adjacent lung showed the highest T cell clonality, higher than tumor, which suggests more focused antigenic responses in the uninvolved tumor-adjacent lung. Because of the exploratory design, TCR variables were selected using unadjusted p-values without false-discovery rate correction. Because multi-region tumor sequencing was not done, intratumor heterogeneity could not be ruled out.

Reading the germline V gene gives CDR1 MNHNS and CDR2 SASEGT. From its cysteine to its phenylalanine, the CDR3 spans 14 amino acids. Of the read, only the CDR3 DNA is kept; its 42 bases are in frame from base 1. V lost 6 bases and J lost 3 bases; the stretch between them is 14 bases long. Comment on this clone: It has no known antigen specificity. Base-call qualities are not available, and no considerably larger clone is one nucleotide away.

TCR beta CDR3 regions were sequenced from DNA using the immunoSEQ Assay. The paper's processing steps were these. To compute T cell density, TCR beta template counts were normalized to usable DNA, which was estimated by amplifying housekeeping genes. Richness was estimated using the preseqR package, with extrapolation to 400,000 templates for PBMC samples and to 120,000 templates for tissue samples. Clonality was defined by subtracting Pielou's evenness from one. Differential abundance testing on productive amino-acid clonotypes, with a minimum total count of 5 and an alpha of 0.1, was used to identify tissue-enriched TCRs. The Jaccard Index and the Morisita Overlap Index were used to quantify repertoire overlap between compartments. GLIPH grouped TCR beta CDR3s together with public tetramer-defined viral CDR3s, and a viral motif had to include at least three viral sequences and also show V-gene enrichment. The table was pulled from immuneACCESS by TCRdb, which kept in-frame rearrangements only. Such tables lose some clones; where checked, under half of the loss comes from unresolved V genes, and the rest has no known cause. The V and J calls and the clone size are those of that table, but D and trimming were determined from the DNA. A total of under 30,000 clones appear in this sample, approximately 86% of them only once. The ten largest make up roughly 15% of the sample.

At diagnosis, peripheral blood, uninvolved tumor-adjacent lung and tumor were collected and were preserved as a mix of fresh-frozen and FFPE material. Blood samples were analyzed as peripheral blood mononuclear cells for TCR repertoire profiling. The TCR was taken from a female donor at least 60 years old with stage I lung adenocarcinoma. The sample in question was peripheral blood, obtained before any cancer treatment. Recombination joined TRBV6-1 with TRBJ1-1; a tentative D call is TRBD1 (6 bases match). The DNA sequence is given as TGTGCCAGCAGAATTACAGGGTCCGACACTGAAGCTTTCTTT. Its protein is CASRITGSDTEAFF.